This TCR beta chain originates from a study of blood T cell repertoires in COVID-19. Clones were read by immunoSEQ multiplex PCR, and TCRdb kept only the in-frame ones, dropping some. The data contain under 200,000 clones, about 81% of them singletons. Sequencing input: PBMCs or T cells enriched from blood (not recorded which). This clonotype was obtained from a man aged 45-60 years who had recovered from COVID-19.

The CDR3 spells CASSSLAGGHYNEQFF. The CDR3 nucleotides are TGTGCCAGCAGCTCCCTAGCGGGGGGGCACTACAATGAGCAGTTCTTC. V and J are TRBV11-3 and TRBJ2-1; 12 bases align to TRBD2. CDR3 length: 16 amino acids. CDR1 and CDR2 from the germline V gene are SGHNT and YENEEA. Trimming cost V 4 bases and J 3 bases; bases outside gene matches: 4. The whole variable domain, remainder taken from reference TRBV11-3 and TRBJ2-1, is EAGVVQSPRYKIIEKKQPVAFWCNPISGHNTLYWYLQNLGQGPELLIRYENEEAVDDSQLPKDRFSAERLKGVDSTLKIQPAELGDSAVYLCASSSLAGGHYNEQFFGPGTRLTVL.